The sequence of this T cell receptor (beta chain) was determined in a study of T cell responses to AZD1222 COVID-19 vaccine. Findings of the study overall: Vaccine-associated CD4 TCRs spanned spike, dominant at 160-218 and 743-854. Just a handful of people given AZD1222 tested seropositive at baseline. Most donors were white British, females outnumbered males, and clonal diversity was possibly underestimated.

Of note for this clone: As yet, its antigen is unknown.

The CDR3 runs to 13 residues. CDR1 and CDR2 from the germline V gene are MNHEY and SVGEGT. V was cut by 5 bases and J by 7 bases, with 12 bases left in between. Generated by immunoSEQ multiplex PCR, the TCRdb table keeps only in-frame clones and is missing some. The table has 150,000 to 180,000 clones, 88% seen once. The rearrangement uses TRBV6-2 or TRBV6-3 and TRBJ2-1; TRBD1 might be the D (5 bases). The sample consisted of peripheral blood, taken on day 0 of AZD1222 vaccination. This TCR was recovered from an adult in good health. The CDR3 nucleotides are TGTGCCAGCAGTAGGGGTGAGGCTAATGAGCAGTTCTTC. It translates to CASSRGEANEQFF.